This TCR beta chain was identified during a study of T cell responses to AZD1222 COVID-19 vaccine. The assay was immunoSEQ multiplex PCR, and TCRdb's table has in-frame clones only and misses some. The table includes 120,000 or so clones, approximately 88% detected once. Concerning this clone itself: Other DNA sequences in this specimen translate into the identical CDR3.

V was shortened by 2 bases and J by 1 base, with 3 bases between the two germline ends. CDR1 is KGHSH, CDR2 LQKENI, per germline. The CDR3 runs to 13 residues. The input for sequencing was peripheral blood, taken on day 0 of AZD1222 vaccination. The chain uses TRBV18 and TRBJ1-5; D unclear. The sequence derives from an adult in good health. CDR3 bases: TGTGCCAGCTCACCAGGGAGCAATCAGCCCCAGCATTTT. It encodes CASSPGSNQPQHF.